This T cell receptor (beta chain) emerged from a study of cytomegalovirus exposure and HLA in healthy donors. The study's findings and limits: For most TCR beta V segments, an earlier analysis put the productive rate at about 87% or about 30% of the time.

Unrecorded immune exposures were likely, despite nominal health at sampling. This clone was seen more than once but under ten times. Its antigen is not identified. Other DNA sequences in the sample encode the same CDR3. V was pared by 0 bases and J by 2 bases, with 8 bases between. The CDR3 contains 14 residues. CDR1 and CDR2 (germline): SGHKS, YYEKEE (reference sequence). PCR primers comprised 60 Vbeta and 13 Jbeta primers. The repertoire was sequenced with immunoSEQ multiplex PCR; TCRdb's copy has only in-frame clones and lacks some. In the table there are roughly 100,000 clones, roughly three quarters of which are singletons.

The chain is built from TRBV5-5 and TRBJ1-2, with TRBD1 as a possible D gene (6 bases). Sequenced: PBMCs. The clonotype originates from a man aged 25-45 years in good health and CMV-seronegative. The CDR3 protein is CASSLDRVNYGYTF. CDR3 bases: TGTGCCAGCAGCTTGGACAGGGTCAACTATGGCTACACCTTC.